The rows below give T cell receptor beta chains drawn from one sample of a study of tumor-infiltrating lymphocytes in oesophageal squamous cell carcinoma. TCRdb re-called the PCR reads with MiXCR, one entry per CDR3 protein. The sample holds 15,000 to 20,000 distinct CDR3 sequences; approximately 46% are singletons and the top ten take roughly two fifths. The sample consisted of blood. All receptors derive from a female donor with esophageal squamous cell carcinoma. CDR3s leave out the opening cysteine and the closing phenylalanine or tryptophan.

j_call,v_call,cdr3_aa
TRBJ2-3,TRBV7-3,ASSSSTGRADTQY
TRBJ2-5,TRBV10-3,AISEYTGHIQETQY
.,TRBV2,ASSEIYEQY
.,TRBV6-2/TRBV6-3,ASSYSWDHSNEQY
TRBJ2-5,TRBV7-2,ASNENGNQETQY
TRBJ2-7,TRBV28,ASRTGTSEQY
TRBJ2-7,TRBV7-8,ASSLIAGGSGLYNEQY
.,TRBV7-2,ASSFGPSYEQY
TRBJ2-5,TRBV7-8,ASSLGIQETQY
TRBJ1-1,TRBV5-8,ASSLEAGLNTEAF
.,TRBV11-3,ASSARGNEQF
.,TRBV7-6,ASRTESWDEQF
.,TRBV10-2,ASGASGRDEQF
TRBJ2-1,TRBV12-3/TRBV12-4,ASSWASVYNEQF
TRBJ2-2,TRBV6-2/TRBV6-3,ASSTPGLGTGELF
.,TRBV6-8,ASNSGYEQY
TRBJ2-1,TRBV27,ASINRGLLYNEQF
TRBJ1-5,TRBV5-6,ASSLRQGKWNQPQH
TRBJ2-5,TRBV12-3/TRBV12-4,ASSWDRAGIQETQY
.,TRBV6-6,ASSYSGQVGNEQY
TRBJ2-7,TRBV7-2,ASSLDSGLIYEQY
TRBJ1-2,TRBV27,ASSRVGPTNYGYT
.,TRBV6-4,ASSIGGGRTNEQY
TRBJ1-2,TRBV27,ASSSPQGLGTNYGYT
TRBJ1-1,TRBV7-2,ASSLGVLTEAF
TRBJ2-3,TRBV6-6,ASSDTTDTQY
TRBJ2-7,TRBV7-9,ASSLPGHLTYEQY
TRBJ1-6,TRBV7-6,ASSLGGGSYNSPLH
TRBJ1-2,TRBV27,ASRAGTGWYGYT
TRBJ2-1,TRBV5-1,ASSLELAGGDNEQF
TRBJ2-1,TRBV5-1,ASSLAPASGGVSYEQF
.,TRBV7-2,ASSLGGTHLPSYEQY
TRBJ2-4,TRBV6-2/TRBV6-3,ASINGKNIQY
.,TRBV12-3/TRBV12-4,ASSKGQLHSYEQY
TRBJ2-6,TRBV7-6,ASSLEYKAGANVLT
TRBJ2-1,TRBV7-9,ASSAPRGGHEQF
TRBJ1-5,TRBV10-2,ASMGGAGQPQH
TRBJ2-1,TRBV5-1,ASSPAGHNEQF
TRBJ2-3,TRBV7-2,ASSTRLAGGSDTQY
TRBJ1-1,TRBV6-5,ASSSSEGTEAF
TRBJ2-3,TRBV7-2,ASSLGRTDTQY
.,TRBV7-2,ASSLMPDGPQY
.,TRBV7-2,ASSTRTSGRYNEQF
TRBJ2-6,TRBV24-1,ATSDFRSGANVLT
TRBJ2-6,TRBV24-1,ATSDTTRSGANVLT
.,TRBV6-2/TRBV6-3,ASSGLYEQY
TRBJ2-5,TRBV11-3,ASSQGTVPGETQY
TRBJ2-2,TRBV10-3,AIRGISNTGELF
.,TRBV7-2,ASGSRGRRETQY
TRBJ2-7,TRBV7-6,ASSLATDYEQY
TRBJ2-1,TRBV7-6,ASSLPGTSGGYNEQF
TRBJ2-1,TRBV7-9,ASSRLGQLTYNEQF
TRBJ2-1,TRBV6-6,ASSPAGGQVNEQF
TRBJ2-5,TRBV20-1,SAIFSGTSLEAQY
TRBJ1-5,TRBV27,ASSRSNQPQH
TRBJ2-1,TRBV12-3/TRBV12-4,ASSFTRLAGEQF
TRBJ1-1,TRBV6-2/TRBV6-3,ASSLSGLSNTEAF